This TCR beta chain derives from a study of cytomegalovirus exposure and HLA in healthy donors. Across the whole study: Unique TCRs numbering some 77 million, obtained from HLA-typed donors, made up an early data release. Study-wide findings and caveats: Specificity of a few CMV-associated chains for CMV antigens was verified in vitro. TRBV6-2, TRBV6-3 and other indistinguishable V segments were excluded. In a later analysis, at a false discovery rate of 0.05, approximately 16,000 TCR beta sequences were associated with HLA alleles.

This clone was counted once. The antigen is not known. The CDR3 is 14 amino acids. The germline V gene encodes CDR1 SGHDT and CDR2 YYEEEE. V lost 4 bases to trimming and J lost 0 bases; unmatched junction nucleotides: 4. 60 Vbeta and 13 Jbeta primers were used in PCR. Profiled with immunoSEQ multiplex PCR; TCRdb holds only in-frame clones, not every one. The repertoire holds some 180,000 clones, over 65% seen once, with roughly 3.7% in the top ten. Sample: PBMCs. The chain employs TRBV5-6 and TRBJ2-7, with 7 bases that match TRBD1. The receptor comes from a woman aged 60-75 years in good health and CMV-seropositive. This CDR3 is CASSQGGSSYEQYF. CDR3 nucleotide sequence: TGTGCCAGCAGCCAAGGGGGCTCCTCCTACGAGCAGTACTTC.